Listed below are T cell receptor beta chains from one sample, sequenced in a study of blood T cells in healthy people across ages. TCRdb ran MiXCR on the 5' RACE reads and lists one entry per CDR3 protein. The data hold roughly 1.9 million distinct CDR3 sequences, with 30% to 40% observed a single time. The specimen was blood. The receptors here all came from a human donor in good health. The CDR3 runs from the conserved cysteine through the conserved F or W. Fields, in order: V gene, D gene, J gene, clone size, CDR3 DNA, CDR3 protein. D genes are given only for firm matches. The listing skips clone size in some rows; elsewhere it reads once, few, many or a size class.

>TRBV6-2/TRBV6-3|-|TRBJ2-7|-
TGTGCCAGCAGTTACTCGAGGTCGGGGGTCTCCTACAATGAGCAGTACTTC
CASSYSRSGVSYNEQYF
>TRBV3-1|-|TRBJ1-2|few
TGTGCCAGCAGTCTCCGACATTCTCTAAGCGGTGGCTACACCTTC
CASSLRHSLSGGYTF
>TRBV7-9|-|TRBJ2-1|-
TGTGCCAGCAGCTGGATTTTGAACAGCGATGAGCAGTTCTTC
CASSWILNSDEQFF
>TRBV7-6|-|TRBJ2-7|-
TGTGCCAGCAGCTTCCGGGCAGGGACCTACGAGCAGTACTTC
CASSFRAGTYEQYF
>TRBV5-1|-|TRBJ2-7|-
TGCGCCAGCAGCCTCCAAACCTTGTCCGAGCAGTACTTC
CASSLQTLSEQYF
>TRBV7-9|-|TRBJ1-2|-
TGTGCCAGCAGCCCTTCGACACGGTGGATCTATGGCTACACCTTC
CASSPSTRWIYGYTF
>TRBV24-1|TRBD1|TRBJ1-2|-
TGTGCCACCAGTGATAAAGGGACAGGGGAGGACTACACCTTC
CATSDKGTGEDYTF
>TRBV7-2|-|TRBJ1-1|-
TGTGCCAGCAACCCTTTGACAGAGAACACTGAAGCTTTCTTT
CASNPLTENTEAFF
>TRBV15|-|TRBJ2-5|few
TGTGCCACGAAAGGGAGGTACCAAGAGACCCAGTACTTC
CATKGRYQETQYF
>TRBV28|-|TRBJ1-2|-
TGTGCCAGCAGCACCTGGGGGAAACCTTATGGCTACACCTTC
CASSTWGKPYGYTF
>TRBV5-1|-|TRBJ1-4|few
TGCGCCAGCAGCAAAAATCCCGGGGATGATGAAAAACTGTTTTTT
CASSKNPGDDEKLFF
>TRBV7-8|-|TRBJ2-7|-
TGTGCCAGCAGCTTATGGGGGGCTACAGGGATAATGGCCTACGAGCAGTACTTC
CASSLWGATGIMAYEQYF
>TRBV6-2/TRBV6-3|-|TRBJ2-1|once
TGTGCCAGCAGTTACCCGGGACCGCACAATGAGCAGTTCTTC
CASSYPGPHNEQFF
>TRBV7-2|-|TRBJ1-6|-
TGTGCCAGCAGCTTAGGAGCAGGACTCCACTTT
CASSLGAGLHF
>TRBV24-1|-|TRBJ2-7|-
TGTGCCACCAGTGATTTAGGCCAGGGAGGAATCTACGAGCAGTACTTC
CATSDLGQGGIYEQYF
>TRBV7-2|TRBD1|TRBJ1-1|-
TGTGCCAGCAGCCCCCGGACAGGAGAGAACACTGAAGCTTTCTTT
CASSPRTGENTEAFF
>TRBV6-2/TRBV6-3|TRBD1|TRBJ2-7|-
TGTGCCAGCAGTGGACCCACAGGGGGATTGGAGCAGTACTTC
CASSGPTGGLEQYF
>TRBV9|-|TRBJ2-3|-
TGTGCCAGCAGCGTAAGCCCTAGCAGCACAGATACGCAGTATTTT
CASSVSPSSTDTQYF
>TRBV12-3/TRBV12-4|-|TRBJ2-3|few
TGTGCCAGCAGTATGACATTGAGCACAGATACGCAGTATTTT
CASSMTLSTDTQYF
>TRBV12-3/TRBV12-4|-|TRBJ1-2|few
TGTGCCAGCAGTGGGGTCCCCCATGGCTACACCTTC
CASSGVPHGYTF
>TRBV2|TRBD1|TRBJ1-2|-
TGTGCCAGGGACAGGGAACTTAACTATGGCTACACCTTC
CARDRELNYGYTF
>TRBV5-1|-|TRBJ2-7|-
TGCGCCAGCAACAGCTACTACGAGCAGTACTTC
CASNSYYEQYF
>TRBV4-2|TRBD2|TRBJ2-5|few
TGTGCCAGCAGCCAAGCATACTTTAGGATGGGCGGGGGGGCCGGAGAGACCCAGTACTTC
CASSQAYFRMGGGAGETQYF
>TRBV5-1|-|TRBJ1-5|-
TGCGCCAGCAGCTTGGACGGCCGGGGTAATAGCAATCAGCCCCAGCATTTT
CASSLDGRGNSNQPQHF
>TRBV20-1|-|TRBJ1-1|-
TGCAGTGCTATGCGGGACTTCGGGGCTTTCTTT
CSAMRDFGAFF
>TRBV12-3/TRBV12-4|-|TRBJ2-1|-
TGTGCCAGCAGTCCTCTAGCGCAGCAGGGTGAGCAGTTCTTC
CASSPLAQQGEQFF
>TRBV7-8|TRBD2|TRBJ2-3|-
TGTGCCAGCAGCTTCGGACTAGCGGGGGGGCGTCGCCAGACAGATACGCAGTATTTT
CASSFGLAGGRRQTDTQYF
>TRBV10-3|-|TRBJ2-7|few
TGTGCCATCAGTGAGCCGGATGAGAAGGAATACGAGCAGTACTTC
CAISEPDEKEYEQYF
>TRBV24-1|-|TRBJ1-1|few
TGTGCCACCAGTCTGGGGGCCGACACTGAAGCTTTCTTT
CATSLGADTEAFF
>TRBV30|-|TRBJ2-2|-
TGTGCCTGCAACCGGGAGTCCGGGGAGCTGTTTTTT
CACNRESGELFF
>TRBV6-4|TRBD1|TRBJ1-1|-
TGTGCCAGCAGTCAGACAGGGGATTCGAACACTGAAGCTTTCTTT
CASSQTGDSNTEAFF
>TRBV4-1|-|TRBJ2-7|few
TGCGCCAGCAGCCCCCCCCTGGCTGCGGGGAGCTCCTACGAGCAGTACTTC
CASSPPLAAGSSYEQYF
>TRBV7-2|-|TRBJ1-1|-
TGTGCCAGCAGCACATGGGGGGACACTGAAGCTTTCTTT
CASSTWGDTEAFF
>TRBV20-1|-|TRBJ2-7|many
TGCAGTGCTTGGGGGGGCGCGGACGAGCAGTACTTC
CSAWGGADEQYF
>TRBV3-1|-|TRBJ2-1|-
TGTGCCAGCAGCCAAGATGTGGGGCAGGGGACCTACAATGAGCAGTTCTTC
CASSQDVGQGTYNEQFF
>TRBV20-1|-|TRBJ1-4|-
TGCAGTGCTAGACGTCACAGAAATAATGAAAAACTGTTTTTT
CSARRHRNNEKLFF
>TRBV7-2|TRBD2|TRBJ2-3|-
TGTGCCAGCAGCTTTCGCCGAGCGGGGGCGCCGATTCGCACAGATACGCAGTATTTT
CASSFRRAGAPIRTDTQYF
>TRBV6-2/TRBV6-3|TRBD1|TRBJ2-3|-
TGTGCCAGCAGCGGACCCGGGACAGACCTTAGCACAGATACGCAGTATTTT
CASSGPGTDLSTDTQYF
>TRBV19|-|TRBJ1-4|-
TGTGCCAGTAGAAACAGCACAGGCGTAAATTATGAAAAACTGTTTTTT
CASRNSTGVNYEKLFF
>TRBV20-1|TRBD2|TRBJ2-3|-
TGCAGTGCAATAGCGGGGGGGACTCCCACAGATACGCAGTATTTT
CSAIAGGTPTDTQYF
>TRBV6-5|TRBD2|TRBJ2-1|-
TGTGCCAGCAGTTACTCGATGGGACTAGCGGGGAACCAAGAGACCCAGTTCTTC
CASSYSMGLAGNQETQFF
>TRBV5-1|-|TRBJ2-2|-
TGCGCCAGCAGCCCAGAGTACCCTTACACCGGGGAGCTGTTTTTT
CASSPEYPYTGELFF
>TRBV5-5|TRBD2|TRBJ2-5|-
TGTGCCAGCAGCCCGAGCGGGGCTTTGGAGACCCAGTACTTC
CASSPSGALETQYF
>TRBV12-3/TRBV12-4|-|TRBJ2-3|-
TGTGCCAGCGGTTTCCGACTGACAGGCAACACAGATACGCAGTATTTT
CASGFRLTGNTDTQYF
>TRBV27|-|TRBJ2-2|few
TGTGCCAGCAGTCTTCTACAGGGACGGGGGGAGCTGTTTTTT
CASSLLQGRGELFF
>TRBV20-1|-|TRBJ1-1|-
TGCAGTGCTATCTCAGTAGTCACTGAAGCTTTCTTT
CSAISVVTEAFF
>TRBV5-1|TRBD2|TRBJ2-4|-
TGCGCCAGCAGCCCAGGACTAGCGGGGGGGCGGCTGGCCAAAAACATTCAGTACTTC
CASSPGLAGGRLAKNIQYF
>TRBV5-4|TRBD1|TRBJ2-2|-
TGTGCCAGCAGCTCATCAGAAGGGACCAGATTCCGGGACAGGGATGTGTTTTTT
CASSSSEGTRFRDRDVFF
>TRBV4-2|-|TRBJ2-3|few
TGTGCCAGCAGCCCAGCCGGGACACCCCGAACAGATACGCAGTATTTT
CASSPAGTPRTDTQYF
>TRBV9|TRBD2|TRBJ2-5|-
TGTGCCAGCAGCACCTCCGGGACTAGCCAGACCCAGTACTTC
CASSTSGTSQTQYF
>TRBV7-9|-|TRBJ2-3|-
TGTGCCAGCAGCTCTCTAGTCGGGGGAGGCACAGATACGCAGTATTTT
CASSSLVGGGTDTQYF
>TRBV7-2|-|TRBJ1-1|-
TGTGCCAGCACCTTTAGGGGCGCAGACACTGAAGCTTTCTTT
CASTFRGADTEAFF
>TRBV12-3/TRBV12-4|TRBD1|TRBJ2-3|-
TGTGCCAGCAGTTCACAGGGGGATAGCACAGATACGCAGTATTTT
CASSSQGDSTDTQYF